This TCR beta chain was recovered during a study of OX40 agonist ivuxolimab in advanced cancers. At the level of the study: Three patients had partial responses: one hepatocellular carcinoma, two cutaneous melanoma.

CDR1 is KGHSH and CDR2 is LQKENI in the germline V gene. This CDR3 has 13 amino acids. V was trimmed by 6 bases and J by 3 bases, leaving 11 bases between them. Findings and limits, study-wide: Partial responders at 0.1-3.0 mg/kg showed near-lowest clonal expansion. Mean expanded clone counts were higher in CD8+ than CD4+ T cells. At 0.1 to 3.0 mg/kg and by week 6, clonal expansion occurred in CD4+ and CD8+ blood T cells.

A remark on this clone: Its antigen is still unknown.

Sequencing was performed with immunoSEQ multiplex PCR; in TCRdb, only in-frame clones are kept and a portion is missing. This table holds some 100,000 clones, about 92% found once. The rearrangement links TRBV18 to TRBJ1-2; TRBD1 might be the D (5 bases). The receptor comes from an adult with an advanced solid tumor such as melanoma, head and neck, liver or kidney cancer. The sequencing here drew on CD4+ or CD8+ T cells sorted from blood, taken in a trial of the OX40 agonist ivuxolimab. CDR3 sequence reads: CASSLGDDYGYTF. CDR3 in DNA: TGTGCCAGCTCCCTGGGGGATGACTATGGCTACACCTTC.